These 32 T cell receptor beta chains were sequenced from one sample in a study of PD-1 blockade in classical Hodgkin lymphoma. Here immunoSEQ multiplex PCR was the method, and the copy in TCRdb shows in-frame clones only, minus some. This table has about 84,000 clones, about 89% appearing once. Relapse after autologous stem cell transplantation occurred in every patient, and brentuximab vedotin exposure varied. The sequencing used peripheral blood mononuclear cells (PBMCs), collected at baseline. Receptors were obtained from a human donor with classical Hodgkin lymphoma.

The chain has TRBV7-9 and TRBJ2-2; 8 bases are shared with TRBD1. This CDR3 contains 17 residues. Germline V gene lookup returns CDR1 SEHNR and CDR2 FQNEAQ (reference sequence). CDR3 nucleotide sequence: TGTGTCGCCCCCGAAATAGTAGGGACAGGGAACACCGGGGAGCTGTTTTTT. Translating gives CVAPEIVGTGNTGELFF.

The gene calls are TRBV12-5 and TRBJ2-5; the D gene is possibly TRBD2 (6 bases). V gave up 0 bases and J gave up 1 base, with 15 bases separating them. The CDR3 loop spans 17 amino acids. Germline V lookup: CDR1 LGHNT, CDR2 FRNRAP. The CDR3 here is CASGLVQGIAVQETQYF. CDR3 nucleotide sequence: TGTGCTAGTGGTTTGGTACAAGGGATAGCGGTCCAAGAGACCCAGTACTTC.

The V gene is TRBV4-2, the J gene TRBJ2-1; 7 nucleotides line up with TRBD2. CDR1 LGHNA and CDR2 YNFKEQ come from the germline V gene. Unmatched junction bases numbered 3, after V lost 0 bases and J lost 7 bases. The CDR3 totals 14 residues. The CDR3 coding sequence is TGTGCCAGCAGCCAAGATGGGGGGGAGAATGAGCAGTTCTTC. Its translation is CASSQDGGENEQFF.

On this clone itself: Other DNA sequences in this specimen translate into the identical CDR3. The CDR3 DNA reads TGTGCCAGCAGCTCGGACAGGTATAGCAATCAGCCCCAGCATTTT. Its protein is CASSSDRYSNQPQHF. V and J are TRBV7-2 and TRBJ1-5; 7 positions agree with TRBD1. V lost 4 bases and J lost 0; bases outside the gene matches: 3. Germline V CDR1 and CDR2: SGHTA, FQGNSA. This CDR3 contains 15 residues.

The chain employs TRBV5-6 and TRBJ1-1; no clear D gene. The CDR3 sequence is 13 residues long. Germline CDR1 SGHDT, CDR2 YYEEEE. V lost 0 bases and J 4 bases, leaving 7 bases between the germline ends. For the CDR3, the DNA is TGTGCCAGCAGCTTGGGACATCCCACTGAAGCTTTCTTT. This translates into CASSLGHPTEAFF.

The rearrangement uses TRBV5-1 and TRBJ1-2; tentative D call: TRBD1 (6 bases). This CDR3 is built from 13 residues. The germline V and J ends were trimmed by 0 bases and 8 bases, with 11 bases remaining between them. CDR1 SGHRS and CDR2 YFSETQ come from the germline V gene. The CDR3 protein is CASSLVGASGYTF. The CDR3 coding sequence is TGCGCCAGCAGCTTGGTGGGGGCTTCGGGCTACACCTTC.

The rearrangement joins TRBV11-2 to TRBJ2-4, with D unresolved. CDR3 length equals 15 residues. The V end was cut by 1 base, the J end by 7 bases, with 14 bases between. Germline V gene lookup returns CDR1 SGHAT and CDR2 FQNNGV. The chain's CDR3 is CASSLAPRIGNIQYF. CDR3 in DNA: TGTGCCAGCAGCTTAGCGCCCCGGATCGGGAACATTCAGTACTTC.

The chain uses TRBV28 and TRBJ2-5; 12 bases are a match to TRBD2. The CDR3 has 15 amino acids. V shed 6 bases and J 1 base; nucleotides not matched to a gene: 3. CDR1 MDHEN and CDR2 SYDVKM come from the germline V gene. CDR3 sequence (DNA): TGTGCCAGCAGGGGGACTAGCGGGTTCCAAGAGACCCAGTACTTC. Its protein is CASRGTSGFQETQYF.

The CDR3: CASSLGRDTEAFF. The CDR3 DNA follows: TGTGCCAGCAGCTTAGGACGGGACACTGAAGCTTTCTTT. The chain carries TRBV5-4 and TRBJ1-1, with D hard to call. This CDR3 has 13 residues. V was shortened by 2 bases and J by 3 bases, with 8 bases between the two germline ends. Germline assignment: CDR1 SGHNT and CDR2 YYREEE (reference sequence).

In the case of this clone: A junction boundary mismatches the germline segment, possibly from a read error. The J gene is TRBJ2-6, the V gene TRBV7-7, with TRBD1 identical over 8 bases. Per germline, CDR1 SSHAT and CDR2 FNYEAQ (reference sequence). This CDR3 is built from 18 residues. The CDR3 nucleotides are TGTGCTAGCAGCCCTTCGGACAGGGTGTCCCCTGGGGCCAACGTCCTGACTTTC. Its translation: CASSPSDRVSPGANVLTF.

The rearrangement links TRBV19 to TRBJ1-5; the match to TRBD1 covers 9 bases. CDR1 LNHDA and CDR2 SQIVND come from the germline V gene (reference sequence). V shed 5 bases, J shed 7 bases, and the junction held 6 bases outside the gene matches. The CDR3 runs to 14 residues. DNA for the CDR3: TGTGCCAGTAGTGAAACAGGGGGCGGACAGCCCCAGCATTTT. It specifies CASSETGGGQPQHF.

The genes are TRBV5-1 and TRBJ1-5; D is unresolved. V lost 0 bases and J lost 3, with 10 bases in between. Germline values: CDR1 SGHRS, CDR2 YFSETQ. The CDR3 covers 15 residues. The CDR3 is CASSLAGSSNQPQHF. Written as DNA, the CDR3 is TGCGCCAGCAGCTTGGCTGGGTCGTCCAATCAGCCCCAGCATTTT.

In this sample, this clone turned up once. This sequence joins TRBV10-2 and TRBJ1-4, with 10 bases identical to TRBD1. This CDR3 is built from 15 residues. CDR1 WSHSY and CDR2 SAAADI come from the germline V gene. The J segment lost 6 bases and the V segment lost 3 bases, leaving 4 bases of the junction unmatched. This chain's CDR3 is CASSDDRGRDEKLFF. DNA for the CDR3: TGCGCCAGCAGTGACGACAGGGGGCGGGATGAAAAACTGTTTTTT.

This clone occurred a few times. The rearrangement joins TRBV29-1 to TRBJ1-4; D is undetermined. The CDR3 consists of 13 residues. V shed 4 bases and J shed 8 bases, with 14 bases lying between them. Germline CDR1 is SQVTM and CDR2 is ANQGSEA. The CDR3 is CSVGAGGEEKLFF. CDR3 nucleotide sequence: TGCAGCGTTGGTGCAGGAGGAGAAGAAAAACTGTTTTTT.

This chain links TRBV4-1 with TRBJ2-7; 11 nucleotides agree with TRBD2. The CDR3 contains 15 residues. J lost 5 bases, V lost 1 base, and 4 bases had no gene match. The germline V gene encodes CDR1 MGHRA and CDR2 YSYEKL. The CDR3 DNA reads as TGCGCCAGCAGCCAAGCCCAACTAGCGGGAGACGAGCAGTACTTC. This sequence encodes CASSQAQLAGDEQYF.

The rearrangement uses TRBV7-9 and TRBJ1-1; D is unresolved. CDR3 size: 12 residues. Germline CDR1 reads SEHNR; CDR2 reads FQNEAQ (reference sequence). V shed 5 bases and J shed 7 bases, with 11 bases lying between them. The CDR3 loop reads CASSPRGSEAFF. CDR3 coding DNA: TGTGCCAGCAGCCCCCGGGGAAGTGAAGCTTTCTTT. The variable domain in full, with the rest retrieved from reference TRBV7-9 and TRBJ1-1, is DTGVSQNPRHKITKRGQNVTFRCDPISEHNRLYWYRQTLGQGPEFLTYFQNEAQLEKSRLLSDRFSAERPKGSFSTLEIQRTEQGDSAMYLCASSPRGSEAFFGQGTRLTVV.

The V and J genes are TRBV10-2 and TRBJ1-2; 10 nucleotides align to TRBD1. This CDR3 spans 15 amino acids. The V segment lost 5 bases and the J segment 5 bases; nucleotides outside the gene matches: 8. CDR1 and CDR2 from the germline V gene are WSHSY and SAAADI. The CDR3: CASSLTGGGRYGYTF. The CDR3 region has the DNA TGCGCCAGCAGTCTGACAGGGGGCGGCAGGTATGGCTACACCTTC.

The rearrangement links TRBV11-2 to TRBJ1-1; 9 bases are a match to TRBD1. Germline lookup yields CDR1 SGHAT and CDR2 FQNNGV. V was clipped by 5 bases and J by 4 bases; unmatched bases: 5. This CDR3 is built from 14 residues. Here the CDR3 DNA reads TGTGCCAGCAGCCCGACAGGGGGTAGCACTGAAGCTTTCTTT. Residues: CASSPTGGSTEAFF.

The gene calls are TRBV5-8 and TRBJ2-7, with 8 bases that match TRBD2. Germline CDR1 reads SGHTS; CDR2 reads YDEGEE. CDR3 length: 14 amino acids. Unmatched junction bases numbered 6, after V lost 4 bases and J lost 3 bases. The CDR3 bases are TGTGCCAGCAGCCCCACCCGGGGGGGCTACGAGCAGTACTTC. Protein sequence: CASSPTRGGYEQYF.

J is TRBJ2-7 and V is TRBV13; possibly TRBD1 for D (6 bases). This CDR3 has 16 residues. Trimming left V 4 bases short and J 1 base short, with 17 bases between. Looked up from germline, CDR1 is PRHDT and CDR2 is FYEKMQ (reference sequence). The chain's CDR3 is CASSSLDGGFSYEQYF. The CDR3 nucleotides are TGTGCCAGCAGCTCCCTAGATGGGGGCTTTTCCTACGAGCAGTACTTC.

This sequence joins TRBV7-9 and TRBJ2-3; the D call may be TRBD1 or TRBD2 (5 bases each). Per the germline V gene, CDR1 is SEHNR and CDR2 is FQNEAQ (reference sequence). V was cut by 4 bases and J by 14 bases, with 13 bases left in between. The CDR3 totals 11 residues. CDR3 amino acids: CASSWGSDGYF. Written as DNA, the CDR3 is TGTGCCAGCAGCTGGGGGTCCGACGGGTATTTT.

The V gene is TRBV6-6, the J gene TRBJ2-5; D may be TRBD1 (5 bases). Trimming stripped 6 bases from V and 5 bases from J, with 19 bases between. The CDR3 is 15 residues long. Per the germline V gene, CDR1 is MNHNY and CDR2 is SVGAGI (reference sequence). As DNA, the CDR3 is TGTGCCAGCAGCCTCTCCGACAGAGACGGGGAGACCCAGTACTTC. This sequence encodes CASSLSDRDGETQYF.

This chain links TRBV29-1 with TRBJ2-1, with 7 bases lining up with TRBD2. The V gene end was trimmed by 3 bases and the J gene end by 2 bases; junction bases not matched to a gene: 13. The V gene's germline CDR1 is SQVTM and CDR2 ANQGSEA. The CDR3 is 17 amino acids. The CDR3 loop is CSVDGGASGAPYNEQFF. CDR3 sequence (DNA): TGCAGCGTTGATGGCGGCGCTAGCGGAGCCCCCTACAATGAGCAGTTCTTC.

CDR3: CASSQGDWRVSYNEQFF. For the CDR3, the DNA is TGCGCCAGCAGCCAGGGGGATTGGCGGGTAAGCTACAATGAGCAGTTCTTC. The chain links TRBV4-1 to TRBJ2-1, with D perhaps given as TRBD1 or TRBD2 (5 bases each). CDR1 and CDR2 from the germline V gene are MGHRA and YSYEKL. The CDR3 has 17 amino acids. The V gene lost 3 bases and the J gene lost 3 bases, with 18 bases spanning the gap.

The chain combines TRBV29-1 with TRBJ2-1; D unresolved. CDR1 SQVTM and CDR2 ANQGSEA come from the germline V gene. Trimming left V 4 bases short and J 3 bases short, with 13 bases between. The CDR3 is made up of 14 amino acids. This CDR3 reads CSVVYGQNYNEQFF. CDR3 DNA: TGCAGCGTTGTATATGGCCAGAACTACAATGAGCAGTTCTTC.

The chain joins TRBV6-1 to TRBJ2-7; 12 bases line up with TRBD2. This CDR3 contains 14 residues. Trimming at V came to 7 bases and at J to 6 bases, leaving 7 bases not matched to a gene. Germline CDR1 MNHNS, CDR2 SASEGT. CDR3: CASNRLAGVLEQYF. DNA for the CDR3: TGTGCCAGCAACCGACTAGCGGGGGTCCTCGAGCAGTACTTC.

The chain recombines TRBV5-1 with TRBJ2-3; tentatively, D is TRBD1 (5 bases). Between the trimmed V and J ends, which lost 4 bases and 2 bases, there was a span of 8 bases. The CDR3 is made up of 13 amino acids. The germline V gene encodes CDR1 SGHRS and CDR2 YFSETQ. The CDR3 nucleotides read TGCGCCAGCAGCCCAGGGTCCACAGATACGCAGTATTTT. It specifies CASSPGSTDTQYF.

The chain recombines TRBV25-1 with TRBJ1-2; no clear D. The V end was cut by 3 bases, the J end by 2 bases, with 4 bases between. The germline CDR1 and CDR2 sequences are MGHDK and SYGVNS. This CDR3 comprises 12 residues. The CDR3 DNA reads as TGTGCCAGCAGTGACCCAAACTATGGCTACACCTTC. The encoded protein is CASSDPNYGYTF.

This clone was seen only once. The genes are TRBV30 and TRBJ1-4; maybe TRBD1 (6 bases). V lost 4 bases to trimming and J lost 5 bases, with 11 bases between them. The CDR3 is made up of 13 amino acids. CDR1 GTSNPN and CDR2 SVGIG come from the germline V gene (reference sequence). CDR3 region: CAWMDSPNEKLFF. The CDR3 DNA reads TGTGCCTGGATGGACAGCCCGAATGAAAAACTGTTTTTT. The variable domain in full, completed from reference TRBV30 and TRBJ1-4, reads SQTIHQWPATLVQPVGSPLSLECTVEGTSNPNLYWYRQAAGRGLQLLFYSVGIGQISSEVPQNLSASRPQDRQFILSSKKLLLSDSGFYLCAWMDSPNEKLFFGSGTQLSVL.

CDR3 sequence reads: CASTRHSGAYEQYF. For the CDR3, the DNA is TGTGCCAGCACCCGACATAGCGGGGCCTACGAGCAGTACTTC. The chain employs TRBV28 and TRBJ2-7, with 8 bases that match TRBD2. The ends lost 7 bases at V and 2 bases at J; junction bases unmatched: 7. CDR3 length: 14 residues. The germline gives CDR1 MDHEN, CDR2 SYDVKM. The whole variable domain, filled in from reference TRBV28 and TRBJ2-7, reads DVKVTQSSRYLVKRTGEKVFLECVQDMDHENMFWYRQDPGLGLRLIYFSYDVKMKEKGDIPEGYSVSREKKERFSLILESASTNQTSMYLCASTRHSGAYEQYFGPGTRLTVT.

This clone was observed once. J is TRBJ2-7 and V is TRBV15; no clear D gene. In germline, CDR1 is LNHNV, CDR2 YYDKDF (reference sequence). This CDR3 has 11 residues. Trimming stripped 3 bases from V and 4 bases from J, with 4 bases between. CDR3 sequence: CATSSSYEQYF. The CDR3 DNA follows: TGTGCCACCAGCAGCAGTTACGAGCAGTACTTC.

This clone has just one count. V and J are TRBV5-4 and TRBJ2-2; 10 nucleotides agree with TRBD2. CDR3 length: 18 amino acids. CDR1 and CDR2 from the germline V gene are SGHNT and YYREEE (reference sequence). J was trimmed by 2 bases and V by 4 bases; bases with no gene match: 11. For the CDR3, the DNA is TGTGCCAGCAGCCCACCGGGAACTAGCGGGATAAACACCGGGGAGCTGTTTTTT. This sequence encodes CASSPPGTSGINTGELFF. The variable domain in full, with the rest retrieved from reference TRBV5-4 and TRBJ2-2, is ETGVTQSPTHLIKTRGQQVTLRCSSQSGHNTVSWYQQALGQGPQFIFQYYREEENGRGNFPPRFSGLQFPNYSSELNVNALELDDSALYLCASSPPGTSGINTGELFFGEGSRLTVL.